This T cell receptor (beta chain) emerged from a study of T cell responses to AZD1222 COVID-19 vaccine (dated by TCRdb to 2020 to 2022). Turning to the overall study: TCR sequencing covered 233 trial participants: approximately 200 given two doses of AZD1222 and around 25 given two doses of MenACWY control vaccine. Trial participants were enrolled by age into subgroups of 18-55, 56-69 and 70-plus years, and approximately 150, 30 and 60 TCR-sequenced participants, respectively, were included in these subgroups. On the study overall, not on this receptor specifically: Only six AZD1222 recipients were SARS-CoV-2 seropositive at baseline, limiting conclusions about previously exposed vaccinees. Participants were mostly white British and included more females than males, and it was suggested by the authors that clonal diversity may have been underestimated. The whole spike protein was spanned by vaccine-associated CD4 TCRs, and dominant responses were seen in regions 160-218 and 743-854. After two AZD1222 doses, spike-specific TCR breadth and depth were significantly higher than at day 0 and than in MenACWY recipients. Because no day 14 peak-response samples were available, repertoires were characterized only after the peak T cell response. The 56-69-year group was small, and its depth increase did not reach significance, likely because of low power. Epitopes outside the regions mutated in the B.1.351 and B.1.1.7 variants were reportedly recognized by nearly half of the unique spike-specific TCRs.

The meaning of the sample's time point label: about 28 days (+/-7) after the second vaccine dose. Because spike-specific TCR depth and breadth did not differ between the two schedules, AZD1222 recipients who got a second dose at roughly 4 weeks were pooled with those who got a second dose at roughly 12 weeks. Vaccinee samples were obtained from the UK trials COV001 and COV002, which included a single-blind randomized controlled phase 2/3 trial of AZD1222 (ChAdOx1 nCoV-19) in healthy adults. For TCRbeta chain sequencing, PBMC samples were collected from trial participants at day 0 and at day 28 after the second dose. The CDR3 regions of human TCRbeta chains were subjected to immunosequencing. Processing in the source paper ran as follows. TCRs in the repertoires were matched against a reference library of SARS-CoV-2-specific TCRs that had been generated with the MIRA antigen-specificity platform. Breadth was defined as the fraction of unique TCRs that were SARS-CoV-2-associated. Depth was defined as the fraction of total T cells that were SARS-CoV-2-associated. Using the MIRA data, every spike-specific TCR was mapped to the spike region that the TCR reacted to and assigned to either a CD4 or a CD8 class. Log10-transformed breadth and depth values were compared by one-way ANOVA with Sidak's multiple comparisons tests. The immuneACCESS repertoire file appears here via TCRdb, limited to in-frame rearrangements. These files lack a portion of the clones; in checked studies, under half of the deficit traces to unresolved V genes, and the cause of the others is not known. The DNA was the basis for D and trimming; V, J and clone size are from that table. The sample yields 90,000 to 150,000 clones; about 90% were counted once. 7.9% of the sample is in the top ten clones.

V loses 5 bases of germline sequence and J loses 5 bases, and the interval between the two ends is 16 bases. Taken from the germline V gene (reference sequence), the CDR1 and CDR2 loops are LNHDA and SQIVND. From the cysteine up to the phenylalanine, the CDR3 has a length of 14 residues. Of all the DNA, just the CDR3 is kept, 42 bases in frame from base 1. Regarding this clone: It has no known antigen specificity. No base-level quality is on record; no much larger clone is a single base apart.

The sample in question was peripheral blood, obtained 28 days after the second AZD1222 dose. The clonotype originates from an adult who received the AZD1222 COVID-19 vaccine. The V and J genes are TRBV19 and TRBJ2-7; the D gene identity is not certain. In nucleotide form, the sequence is TGTGCCAGTAGTCACCCCACCTCGGCAGACGAGCAGTACTTC. Its translation is CASSHPTSADEQYF.